A selection of T cell receptor beta chains follows, all from one sample in a study of T cell responses to AZD1222 COVID-19 vaccine. Some clones are missing from TCRdb's copy, which holds only in-frame ones; the method was immunoSEQ multiplex PCR. The sample lists approximately 130,000 clones; 88% were seen once. This sample comprised peripheral blood, obtained 28 days after the second AZD1222 dose. The source is an adult who received the AZD1222 COVID-19 vaccine. The CDR3 runs from the conserved cysteine through the conserved F or W. A D gene is named only where the DNA matches it firmly. Clone size is stated in some rows and not others, as once, few, many or a class when expanded.

cdr3_nt,cdr3_aa,d_call,v_call,clone_size,j_call
TGCGCCAGCAGCTCTAGACAGTACACAGATACGCAGTATTTT,CASSSRQYTDTQYF,-,TRBV5-1,once,TRBJ2-3
TGTGCCAGCAGCTTAGTAGCGGGGGGAAGCACAGATACGCAGTATTTT,CASSLVAGGSTDTQYF,TRBD2,TRBV11-3,-,TRBJ2-3
TGTGCCAGCAGCCCCACGGGCGGTAGGTACACTGAAGCTTTCTTT,CASSPTGGRYTEAFF,-,TRBV7-8,once,TRBJ1-1
TGTGCCACCAGCCGGGACGGGGAAAAAGCTTTCTTT,CATSRDGEKAFF,-,TRBV24-1,-,TRBJ1-1
TGTGCCAGCAGTTATTCTCAGGGTAGTGAAGCTTTCTTT,CASSYSQGSEAFF,-,TRBV6-5,-,TRBJ1-1
TGTGCCAGCAGCCGAGTGGGACAGGCCTGGGATGGCTACACCTTC,CASSRVGQAWDGYTF,TRBD1,TRBV7-8,-,TRBJ1-2
TGTGCCAGCAGCCGACTAACAGCACCCTACGAGCAGTACTTC,CASSRLTAPYEQYF,-,TRBV11-2,-,TRBJ2-7
TGCGCCAGCGGAACTAGCGGGGGGATAGATACGCAGTATTTT,CASGTSGGIDTQYF,TRBD2,TRBV5-1,-,TRBJ2-3
TGTGCCAGCAGGGGTCCAGGGGAAAACCCCATATATTTT,CASRGPGENPIYF,-,TRBV2,-,TRBJ1-3
TGTGCCAGCAGTTTATCCGGGCCCCCCCAGGGGGCTGGGGCCTATGGCTACACCTTC,CASSLSGPPQGAGAYGYTF,TRBD1,TRBV27,-,TRBJ1-2
TGCAGCGTTGGAGGGGGCTACGAGCAGTACTTC,CSVGGGYEQYF,-,TRBV29-1,-,TRBJ2-7
TGTGCCAGTAGTACCCTCGAGGGGCTGGGTTACGAGCAGTACTTC,CASSTLEGLGYEQYF,-,TRBV19,few,TRBJ2-7
TGTGCCAGCAGACCTGGGGACAGGCCCTCTTCCGAGCAGTACTTC,CASRPGDRPSSEQYF,TRBD1,TRBV28,-,TRBJ2-7
TGTGCCAGCAGCGCAAGGTTTGCCACCGAGCAGTACTTC,CASSARFATEQYF,-,TRBV2,once,TRBJ2-7
TGCGCCAGCAGCCGCTCCGGGACAGGGGGTTTAATTACTGGAAACACCATATATTTT,CASSRSGTGGLITGNTIYF,TRBD1,TRBV5-1,-,TRBJ1-3
TGTGCCAGCAGTGGGGGACAGGGGGCTGTGGAAGCTTTCTTT,CASSGGQGAVEAFF,TRBD1,TRBV28,-,TRBJ1-1
TGTGCCAGCACCAAGGGACGGCCCCCCACCGGGGAGCTGTTTTTT,CASTKGRPPTGELFF,-,TRBV5-6,few,TRBJ2-2
TGTGCCAGCAGCTATCTCGGAAACAGGCGGGGGGCCAACGTCCTGACTTTC,CASSYLGNRRGANVLTF,-,TRBV7-9,-,TRBJ2-6
TGTGCCAGCAGCCGGTTAACCTACGAGCAGTACTTC,CASSRLTYEQYF,-,TRBV5-5,-,TRBJ2-7
TGTGCCAGCAGTTTAAAAGGGATACAGGGTCGCGGGACTGAAGCTTTCTTT,CASSLKGIQGRGTEAFF,-,TRBV27,-,TRBJ1-1
TGTGCCAGCAGCCCGGGACAGTACCAAGAGACCCAGTACTTC,CASSPGQYQETQYF,TRBD1,TRBV5-4,-,TRBJ2-5
TGCACGGTGATCCGGGTAGCGAACACTGAAGCTTTCTTT,CTVIRVANTEAFF,-,TRBV29-1,-,TRBJ1-1
TGTGCCAGCAGACCCACAGGGGAGAAGTACACCGGGGAGCTGTTTTTT,CASRPTGEKYTGELFF,TRBD1,TRBV25-1,-,TRBJ2-2
TGTGCCAGTACCCTCGGTGGGCCACCCTTTTTT,CASTLGGPPFF,-,TRBV19,-,TRBJ1-4
TGTGCCAGCAGCCTCTTGGGACAGGCTATAATATTTTCTGAAGCTTTCTTT,CASSLLGQAIIFSEAFF,TRBD1,TRBV3-1/TRBV3-2,-,TRBJ1-1
TGTGCCACCTCGGGACAGGGGAACATTCAGTACTTC,CATSGQGNIQYF,TRBD1,TRBV19,-,TRBJ2-4
TGTGCCAGCAGTTCCTTCGGGGCCCCCCGTAATGAAAAACTGTTTTTT,CASSSFGAPRNEKLFF,-,TRBV27,-,TRBJ1-4
TGTGCCAGCAGCTTATTCTGGATGGGCGGGGGGGCAGAAAACGAGCAGTACTTC,CASSLFWMGGGAENEQYF,TRBD2,TRBV7-2,once,TRBJ2-7
TGCGCCAGCAGCCAAGGGACAGGGGGCAGCGAGCAGTACTTC,CASSQGTGGSEQYF,TRBD1,TRBV4-3,-,TRBJ2-7
TGTGCCAGCAGTGGAAGTAGGGAGGATACGCAGTATTTT,CASSGSREDTQYF,-,TRBV2,-,TRBJ2-3
TGTGCCAGCAGCCCCTGGGGGAGTGCAAACACCATATATTTT,CASSPWGSANTIYF,-,TRBV5-4,-,TRBJ1-3
TGTGCCAGCAGCAAAAGAAACGCGGGACAGACCTACGAGCAGTACTTC,CASSKRNAGQTYEQYF,-,TRBV28,-,TRBJ2-7
TGCGCCAGCAGTGAGTTCGACACCCGTCACACCTTC,CASSEFDTRHTF,-,TRBV10-1,-,TRBJ1-2
TGTGCCAGCAGCGTACCTCCCCGCGGGGGCGCCTCTGGGGCCAACGTCCTGACTTTC,CASSVPPRGGASGANVLTF,-,TRBV5-4,-,TRBJ2-6
TGCACCAGCAGCCAAGACAGGGGGCCTGGCACCGGGGAGCTGTTTTTT,CTSSQDRGPGTGELFF,-,TRBV1,once,TRBJ2-2
TGCGCCAGCAGTCGGCACCCTGCGGCAGAGACCCAGTACTTC,CASSRHPAAETQYF,-,TRBV5-1,-,TRBJ2-5
TGTGCCAGCAGTTTTGCATCCAGGGGAGAGACCCAGTACTTC,CASSFASRGETQYF,-,TRBV28,-,TRBJ2-5
TGTGCCAGCAGCACGGGAGGGGATCGGGCCGAAGCTTTCTTT,CASSTGGDRAEAFF,-,TRBV6-2/TRBV6-3,once,TRBJ1-1
TGTGCCAGCAGTTTAGGGACCCTCCAGACCCAGTACTTC,CASSLGTLQTQYF,-,TRBV12-3/TRBV12-4,few,TRBJ2-5
TGTGCCAGCAGCCATGGAGTCGGGACAAGCAAAGCAAACACTGAAGCTTTCTTT,CASSHGVGTSKANTEAFF,-,TRBV3-1/TRBV3-2,-,TRBJ1-1
TGCGCCAGCTCCCCCGCAGTCGGCACTGAAGCTTTCTTT,CASSPAVGTEAFF,-,TRBV5-1,-,TRBJ1-1
TGTGCCACCCTAGGGACAGGGATGGCCTACAATGAGCAGTTCTTC,CATLGTGMAYNEQFF,TRBD1,TRBV3-1/TRBV3-2,-,TRBJ2-1
TGTGCCAGCAGCATACAGGGGGCTAACTATGGCTACACCTTC,CASSIQGANYGYTF,TRBD1,TRBV9,-,TRBJ1-2
TGCGCCAGCAGCCAAGCCCCGTCCGGGTTTATAAATTCACCCCTCCACTTT,CASSQAPSGFINSPLHF,-,TRBV4-3,-,TRBJ1-6
TGTGCTAGTGGTTTCCCTGGTGCAGCGGCTGACTACGAGCAGTACTTC,CASGFPGAAADYEQYF,-,TRBV12-5,-,TRBJ2-7
TGTGCCAGCAGTTATAAAGACAGGAATCAGCCCCAGCATTTT,CASSYKDRNQPQHF,-,TRBV6-6,-,TRBJ1-5
TGCGCCAGCATGGGACGGGGCCCCTACAATGAGCAGTTCTTC,CASMGRGPYNEQFF,-,TRBV5-1,once,TRBJ2-1
TGTGCCAGCACATCAATTAGTCTCTCTGGCTACACCTTC,CASTSISLSGYTF,-,TRBV12-3/TRBV12-4,-,TRBJ1-2
TGTGCCAGCAGCCAAGAGGGTGAGCAGTTCTTC,CASSQEGEQFF,-,TRBV3-1/TRBV3-2,-,TRBJ2-1
TGTGCCAGCTCACCACAGGGCGGGGGGGACACTGAAGCTTTCTTT,CASSPQGGGDTEAFF,-,TRBV18,-,TRBJ1-1
TGTGCCAGCAGCCCGACAGGGAGTGAGCAGTACTTC,CASSPTGSEQYF,TRBD1,TRBV3-1/TRBV3-2,-,TRBJ2-7